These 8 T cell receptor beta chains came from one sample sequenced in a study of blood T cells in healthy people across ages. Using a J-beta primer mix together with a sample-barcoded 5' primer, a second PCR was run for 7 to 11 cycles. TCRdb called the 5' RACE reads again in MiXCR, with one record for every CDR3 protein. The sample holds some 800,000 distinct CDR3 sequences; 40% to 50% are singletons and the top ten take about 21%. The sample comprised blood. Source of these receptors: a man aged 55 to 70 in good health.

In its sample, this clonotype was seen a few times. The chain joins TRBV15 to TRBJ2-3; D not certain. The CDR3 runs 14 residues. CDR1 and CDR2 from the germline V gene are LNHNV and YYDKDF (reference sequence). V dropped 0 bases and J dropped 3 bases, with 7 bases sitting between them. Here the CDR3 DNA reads TGTGCCACCAGCAGAGATGGGTCAACAGATACGCAGTATTTT. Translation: CATSRDGSTDTQYF.

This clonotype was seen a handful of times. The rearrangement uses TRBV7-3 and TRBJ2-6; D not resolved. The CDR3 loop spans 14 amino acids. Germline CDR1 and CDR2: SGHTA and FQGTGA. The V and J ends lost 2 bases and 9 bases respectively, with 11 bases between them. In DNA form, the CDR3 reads TGTGCCAGCAGCTTAGTGGCGTTCGGCAACGTCCTGACTTTC. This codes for CASSLVAFGNVLTF.

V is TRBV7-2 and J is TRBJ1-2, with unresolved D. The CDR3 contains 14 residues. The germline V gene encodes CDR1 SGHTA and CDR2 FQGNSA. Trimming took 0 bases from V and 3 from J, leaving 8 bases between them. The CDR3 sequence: CASSLAPGDYGYTF. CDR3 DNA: TGTGCCAGCAGCTTAGCTCCCGGGGACTATGGCTACACCTTC.

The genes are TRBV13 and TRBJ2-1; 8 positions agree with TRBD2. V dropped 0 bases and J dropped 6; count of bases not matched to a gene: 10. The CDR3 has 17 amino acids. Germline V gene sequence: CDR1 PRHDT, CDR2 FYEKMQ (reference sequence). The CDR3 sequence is CASSLGRAGAVSNEQFF. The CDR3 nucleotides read TGTGCCAGCAGCTTAGGTCGAGCGGGGGCAGTTTCCAATGAGCAGTTCTTC.

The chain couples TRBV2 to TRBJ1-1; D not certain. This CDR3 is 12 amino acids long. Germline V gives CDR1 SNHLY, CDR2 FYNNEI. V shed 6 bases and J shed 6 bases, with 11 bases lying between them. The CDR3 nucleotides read TGTGCCAGCAGGATGGACGGGGCTGAAGCTTTCTTT. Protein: CASRMDGAEAFF.

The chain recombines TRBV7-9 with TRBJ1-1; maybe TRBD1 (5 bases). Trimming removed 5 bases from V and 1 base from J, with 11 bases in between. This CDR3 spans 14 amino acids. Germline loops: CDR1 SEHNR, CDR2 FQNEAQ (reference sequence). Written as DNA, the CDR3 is TGTGCCAGCAGCCCAGGGTCGGGGAACACTGAAGCTTTCTTT. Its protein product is CASSPGSGNTEAFF.

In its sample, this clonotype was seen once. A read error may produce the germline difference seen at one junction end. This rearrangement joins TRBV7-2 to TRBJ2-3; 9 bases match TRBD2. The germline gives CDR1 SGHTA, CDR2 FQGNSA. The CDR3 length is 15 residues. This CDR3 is CASGLAAGGLDTQYF. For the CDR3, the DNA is TGTGCCAGCGGCTTAGCAGCGGGGGGTTTAGATACGCAGTATTTT.

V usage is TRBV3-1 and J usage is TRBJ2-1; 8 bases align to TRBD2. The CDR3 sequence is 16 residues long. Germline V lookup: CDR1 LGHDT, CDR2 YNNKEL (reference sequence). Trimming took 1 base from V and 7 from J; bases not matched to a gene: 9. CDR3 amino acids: CASSQVAAGVGNEQFF. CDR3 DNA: TGTGCCAGCAGCCAAGTAGCAGCGGGGGTTGGAAATGAGCAGTTCTTC.